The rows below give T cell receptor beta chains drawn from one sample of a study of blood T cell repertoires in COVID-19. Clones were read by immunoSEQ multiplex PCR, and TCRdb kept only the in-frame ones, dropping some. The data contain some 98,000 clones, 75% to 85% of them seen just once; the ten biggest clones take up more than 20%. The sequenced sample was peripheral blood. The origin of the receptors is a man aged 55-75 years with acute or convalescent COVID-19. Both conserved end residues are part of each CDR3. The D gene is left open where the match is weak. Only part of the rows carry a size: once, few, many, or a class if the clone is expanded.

DNA: TGTGCCAGCAGCTTAAACGGGGAAAGAGGAGATACGCAGTATTTT
CDR3: CASSLNGERGDTQYF
D: -
J: TRBJ2-3
V: TRBV7-3
size: -

DNA: TGCGCCAGCAGCTTGGAGGGGCTGAGTGGCTACACCTTC
CDR3: CASSLEGLSGYTF
D: -
J: TRBJ1-2
V: TRBV5-1
size: -

DNA: TGTGCCAGCAGCTTGCCTAGCGGGGGGCTCAACACCGGGGAGCTGTTTTTT
CDR3: CASSLPSGGLNTGELFF
D: TRBD2
J: TRBJ2-2
V: TRBV7-8
size: once

DNA: TGCGCCAGCAGACCGGGGCTAGCGGGGGGTATGGCGAACACCGGGGAGCTGTTTTTT
CDR3: CASRPGLAGGMANTGELFF
D: TRBD2
J: TRBJ2-2
V: TRBV5-1
size: -

DNA: TGTGCCAGCAGCGAGGACAGGGTATATGGCTACACCTTC
CDR3: CASSEDRVYGYTF
D: TRBD1
J: TRBJ1-2
V: TRBV3-1/TRBV3-2
size: -

DNA: TGTGCCAGCAGTGCTCGTGGACAGTCTACAGCCTCTGGAAACACCATATATTTT
CDR3: CASSARGQSTASGNTIYF
D: -
J: TRBJ1-3
V: TRBV6-1
size: -

DNA: TGTGCCAGCAGGAGATCAGGGGGAGAAGGCTATGGCTACACCTTC
CDR3: CASRRSGGEGYGYTF
D: TRBD1
J: TRBJ1-2
V: TRBV6-5
size: once

DNA: TGTGCCAGCAGCTTAGTCGGCAGACTCTCTGGAAACACCATATATTTT
CDR3: CASSLVGRLSGNTIYF
D: -
J: TRBJ1-3
V: TRBV7-8
size: -

DNA: TGTGCCAGCAAGAATGCGGGGGGGGCGTTTGATGAGCAGTTCTTC
CDR3: CASKNAGGAFDEQFF
D: TRBD2
J: TRBJ2-1
V: TRBV6-5
size: -

DNA: TGTGCCAGCTCCCCGGGCGGGCAACGAGGTGAAAAACTGTTTTTT
CDR3: CASSPGGQRGEKLFF
D: -
J: TRBJ1-4
V: TRBV18
size: once

DNA: TGTGCCAGTAGTATCCAGGGAGGGTTGTTAGGTGAAAAACTGTTTTTT
CDR3: CASSIQGGLLGEKLFF
D: -
J: TRBJ1-4
V: TRBV19
size: once

DNA: TGTGCCAGTGAGGGACAGGGGGATTCACCCCTCCACTTT
CDR3: CASEGQGDSPLHF
D: TRBD1
J: TRBJ1-6
V: TRBV19
size: once

DNA: TGTGCCAGCACGGAACAGGATGGCAATCAGCCCCAGCATTTT
CDR3: CASTEQDGNQPQHF
D: -
J: TRBJ1-5
V: TRBV6-5
size: few

DNA: TGTGCCAGCAGTTCTCAGGGGTGGCTCTACAATGAGCAGTTCTTC
CDR3: CASSSQGWLYNEQFF
D: -
J: TRBJ2-1
V: TRBV6-2/TRBV6-3
size: -

DNA: TGCGCCAGCAGCTTGGGACAGCCTTCGGAGACCCAGTACTTC
CDR3: CASSLGQPSETQYF
D: -
J: TRBJ2-5
V: TRBV5-1
size: -

DNA: TGTGCCAGCAGTGACCCTTACAGCGGGAACACTGAAGCTTTCTTT
CDR3: CASSDPYSGNTEAFF
D: -
J: TRBJ1-1
V: TRBV6-1
size: once

DNA: TGTGCCAGCAGCCCTAAATCTGCTGCCGGGGGGGCGAGCAAAAACATTCAGTACTTC
CDR3: CASSPKSAAGGASKNIQYF
D: TRBD2
J: TRBJ2-4
V: TRBV9
size: -

DNA: TGTGCCAGCAGGCCCAGGGGACCTGGAAACACCATATATTTT
CDR3: CASRPRGPGNTIYF
D: -
J: TRBJ1-3
V: TRBV7-2
size: -

DNA: TGCGCCAGCAGCCTACGCCCCACTAGCGGCGGAGGGGGTGAGCAGTTCTTC
CDR3: CASSLRPTSGGGGEQFF
D: TRBD2
J: TRBJ2-1
V: TRBV5-1
size: few

DNA: TGTGCCAGCAGCTTATCCCCACTCAGCGGGGGGAGGAATGAGCAGTTCTTC
CDR3: CASSLSPLSGGRNEQFF
D: TRBD2
J: TRBJ2-1
V: TRBV7-9
size: -

DNA: TGCGCCAGCAGCTTCGGAGACAGTTCCTCTAGGGGATTCCGCAATGAGCAGTTCTTC
CDR3: CASSFGDSSSRGFRNEQFF
D: -
J: TRBJ2-1
V: TRBV5-1
size: -

DNA: TGTGCCAGCACCCGTACTAGGGGGGGGGCAGATACGCAGTATTTT
CDR3: CASTRTRGGADTQYF
D: -
J: TRBJ2-3
V: TRBV5-5
size: -

DNA: TGTGCCTGGAGTTTCAGGATAAACACAGATACGCAGTATTTT
CDR3: CAWSFRINTDTQYF
D: -
J: TRBJ2-3
V: TRBV30
size: once

DNA: TGTGCCACCAAGGACAGGGGGGTCGAAAAACTGTTTTTT
CDR3: CATKDRGVEKLFF
D: TRBD1
J: TRBJ1-4
V: TRBV19
size: -

DNA: TGTGCCAGCAGCTTTAGAAGGCTAGCGGGCCATGAGCAGTTCTTC
CDR3: CASSFRRLAGHEQFF
D: TRBD2
J: TRBJ2-1
V: TRBV3-1/TRBV3-2
size: -

DNA: TGTGCCAGCTCCGCTCGGGCTAGCGGGGGGGGCACAGATACGCAGTATTTT
CDR3: CASSARASGGGTDTQYF
D: TRBD2
J: TRBJ2-3
V: TRBV18
size: few

DNA: TGTGCCAGCAGCTTAGGCCTCCGCGGGGATGAGCAGTTCTTC
CDR3: CASSLGLRGDEQFF
D: -
J: TRBJ2-1
V: TRBV7-9
size: -

DNA: TGTGCCAGCAGCCAAGATCCGTCGAGAGGGAGGTCCTACAATGAGCAGTTCTTC
CDR3: CASSQDPSRGRSYNEQFF
D: -
J: TRBJ2-1
V: TRBV3-1/TRBV3-2
size: once

DNA: TGTGCCAGCTCACCACGGATGGGAGACCACACCGGGGAGCTGTTTTTT
CDR3: CASSPRMGDHTGELFF
D: -
J: TRBJ2-2
V: TRBV18
size: -

DNA: TGCGCCAGCAGCGCGGGACTAGATACGCAGTATTTT
CDR3: CASSAGLDTQYF
D: -
J: TRBJ2-3
V: TRBV5-1
size: -

DNA: TGCGCCAGCAGCCAACCGGGACAGGGAAAGGGTGAAGCTTTCTTT
CDR3: CASSQPGQGKGEAFF
D: TRBD1
J: TRBJ1-1
V: TRBV4-1
size: -

DNA: TGTGCCAGTGCCCTACTCGAGACAGATACGCAGTATTTT
CDR3: CASALLETDTQYF
D: -
J: TRBJ2-3
V: TRBV27
size: once

DNA: TGTGCCAGCGTTAGGGGACAGGCAACTGAAGCTTTCTTT
CDR3: CASVRGQATEAFF
D: TRBD1
J: TRBJ1-1
V: TRBV2
size: -

DNA: TGTGCCACGGGAGGGGTACGGGGGTTGGATTTTTCCGGGGAGCTGTTTTTT
CDR3: CATGGVRGLDFSGELFF
D: TRBD2
J: TRBJ2-2
V: TRBV2
size: -

DNA: TGTGCCAGCTCACCAGGGATCGGGGGCTCTGGAAACACCATATATTTT
CDR3: CASSPGIGGSGNTIYF
D: -
J: TRBJ1-3
V: TRBV18
size: -

DNA: TGTGCCAGCAGCTTAGCAGTGGCCTCTGGAAACACCATATATTTT
CDR3: CASSLAVASGNTIYF
D: -
J: TRBJ1-3
V: TRBV11-2
size: -

DNA: TGTGCCAGTCTAGGAGTCGAGAGCTCCTATAATTCACCCCTCCACTTT
CDR3: CASLGVESSYNSPLHF
D: -
J: TRBJ1-6
V: TRBV27
size: -

DNA: TGTGCCAGCAGCCAAGGCGGGGGATCCAACTATGGCTACACCTTC
CDR3: CASSQGGGSNYGYTF
D: -
J: TRBJ1-2
V: TRBV4-2
size: -

DNA: TGCGCCAGCAGCTTTTCACAGAACACTGAAGCTTTCTTT
CDR3: CASSFSQNTEAFF
D: -
J: TRBJ1-1
V: TRBV5-1
size: -

DNA: TGTGCCAGCAGCCTGGGACTAGCGGGGGCGACTCAGTACTTC
CDR3: CASSLGLAGATQYF
D: TRBD2
J: TRBJ2-4
V: TRBV7-2
size: -

DNA: TGTGCCAGCAGTTACTCGGAGGAACAGCCCCAGCATTTT
CDR3: CASSYSEEQPQHF
D: -
J: TRBJ1-5
V: TRBV6-2/TRBV6-3
size: -

DNA: TGCGCCAGCAGCCAAGATAGTGGGGACAGGGGGCATGGCTACACCTTC
CDR3: CASSQDSGDRGHGYTF
D: TRBD1
J: TRBJ1-2
V: TRBV4-1
size: -

DNA: TGTGCCAGCACTTTAGGAGTGTTGAACACTGAAGCTTTCTTT
CDR3: CASTLGVLNTEAFF
D: -
J: TRBJ1-1
V: TRBV6-6
size: -

DNA: TGCGCCAGCAGCTTTGGGAAGGGGGCCCTACTCGATTACAATGAGCAGTTCTTC
CDR3: CASSFGKGALLDYNEQFF
D: TRBD1
J: TRBJ2-1
V: TRBV5-1
size: -

DNA: TGTGCCAGCAGCTTCGTTGGGAGCGGGGGGGCCGGCGAGCAGTACTTC
CDR3: CASSFVGSGGAGEQYF
D: TRBD2
J: TRBJ2-7
V: TRBV7-2
size: -

DNA: TGTGCCAGCAGCCAAGGTGTACAGGGATTCTATGGCTACACCTTC
CDR3: CASSQGVQGFYGYTF
D: -
J: TRBJ1-2
V: TRBV4-2
size: -

DNA: TGCGCCAGCAGCTTGGGGCAGGCCCGCAATTACAATGAGCAGTTCTTC
CDR3: CASSLGQARNYNEQFF
D: -
J: TRBJ2-1
V: TRBV5-1
size: -

DNA: TGTGCCAGCAGCGTCTGGGGCCGTGGGGACGAGCAGTACTTC
CDR3: CASSVWGRGDEQYF
D: -
J: TRBJ2-7
V: TRBV9
size: -

DNA: TGTGCCAGCAGCTCTGGTCGGGACTCTCCTATCAATGAGCAGTTCTTC
CDR3: CASSSGRDSPINEQFF
D: -
J: TRBJ2-1
V: TRBV11-2
size: -

DNA: TGTGCCAGCTCACCCGACAGGGTGCGAAATTCACCCCTCCACTTT
CDR3: CASSPDRVRNSPLHF
D: TRBD1
J: TRBJ1-6
V: TRBV18
size: few